Below, one T cell receptor (beta chain) is given with its context. The V end lost 10 bases, the J end lost 4 bases, and 14 bases lay between the germline ends. The CDR3 has 13 residues. Authors' methods: Reference gene primer amplification gave estimated nucleated cell counts. Profiled with immunoSEQ multiplex PCR; TCRdb holds only in-frame clones, not every one. Clonal size and the V and J genes are those of that table, whereas D and trimming came from the DNA. The sample contains some 300,000 clones, 88% of which appear only once. These data are taken from a study of blood T cell repertoires in COVID-19. Across the study: Nucleic acid was either cDNA or gDNA, and it came from T cells, B-cell-depleted T cells, or PBMCs.

The sequence was collected from a woman under 40 who had recovered from COVID-19. The chain joins TRBV12-3 or TRBV12-4 to TRBJ1-3; TRBD1 is a possible D gene (6 bases). The sequenced sample consisted of peripheral blood. The CDR3 loop is CAISPGDGNTIYF. The CDR3 nucleotides are TGTGCCATCTCCCCAGGGGACGGAAACACCATATATTTT.